The 24 T cell receptor beta chains below were found in one sample sequenced in a study of pediatric ulcerative colitis (dated by TCRdb to between 2018 and 2021). Libraries were constructed by the immunoSEQ multiplex PCR assay. The table was pulled from immuneACCESS by TCRdb, which kept in-frame rearrangements only. Such tables lose some clones; where checked, under half of the loss comes from unresolved V genes, and the rest has no known cause. The table for this sample lists roughly 60,000 clones; 87% of them were counted only once. The ten top clones hold nearly 1.5% of the sample. Sequenced: blood. Receptors were obtained from a boy aged 5-17 years who was a control in a study of pediatric ulcerative colitis.

In its sample, this clone was seen a few times. The chain uses TRBV7-2 and TRBJ1-5; 9 bases match TRBD1. V shed 5 bases and J 7 bases; nucleotides not matched to a gene: 9. The CDR3 covers 15 residues. The germline V gene encodes CDR1 SGHTA and CDR2 FQGNSA. In DNA form, the CDR3 reads TGTGCCAGCAGCCCGCCGGGACAGGGAAGACAGCCCCAGCATTTT. Protein: CASSPPGQGRQPQHF.

This chain joins TRBV5-1 and TRBJ2-1; tentative D call: TRBD1 (7 bases). Germline CDR1 is SGHRS and CDR2 is YFSETQ. Trimming cost V 6 bases and J 4 bases, with 20 bases left between them. The CDR3 is 16 amino acids. The CDR3 reads CASTQGGRGWYNEQFF. CDR3 coding DNA: TGCGCCAGCACCCAGGGGGGCCGGGGATGGTACAATGAGCAGTTCTTC.

The chain couples TRBV7-8 to TRBJ1-3; 8 bases are shared with TRBD1. The germline V gene has CDR1 SGHVS and CDR2 FQNEAQ. The CDR3 covers 14 residues. V was clipped by 1 base and J by 8 bases; unmatched bases: 4. The CDR3 DNA sequence: TGTGCCAGCAGCTTAGATCAGGGGGCGGACACCATATATTTT. Encoded protein: CASSLDQGADTIYF.

V is TRBV19 and J is TRBJ1-3; D unresolved. There are 14 residues in the CDR3. With 6 bases removed from V and 0 bases from J, the gap between germline ends came to 9 bases. Germline CDR1 and CDR2: LNHDA and SQIVND (reference sequence). The CDR3 nucleotides are TGTGCCAGTAGCGGTATTAACTCTGGAAACACCATATATTTT. It translates to CASSGINSGNTIYF.

The chain links TRBV9 to TRBJ1-3; possibly TRBD1 for D (5 bases). The CDR3 has 14 amino acids. Trimming stripped 3 bases from V and 3 bases from J, with 10 bases between. Germline-derived CDR1 and CDR2 are SGDLS and YYNGEE. CDR3 loop: CASSDDRSGNTIYF. CDR3 nucleotides: TGTGCCAGCAGCGACGACAGAAGTGGAAACACCATATATTTT.

The chain is built from TRBV9 and TRBJ2-1; no clear D. In germline, CDR1 is SGDLS, CDR2 YYNGEE. V dropped 1 base and J dropped 0 bases, with 5 bases sitting between them. The CDR3 runs to 14 residues. The DNA for the CDR3 is TGTGCCAGCAGCGTAAGTAGCTCCTACAATGAGCAGTTCTTC. Protein sequence: CASSVSSSYNEQFF. The complete variable domain, with remaining parts taken from reference TRBV9 and TRBJ2-1, reads DSGVTQTPKHLITATGQRVTLRCSPRSGDLSVYWYQQSLDQGLQFLIQYYNGEERAKGNILERFSAQQFPDLHSELNLSSLELGDSALYFCASSVSSSYNEQFFGPGTRLTVL.

The chain is built from TRBV19 and TRBJ1-1; TRBD1 matches at 7 bases. This CDR3 spans 17 amino acids. With 5 bases clipped from V and 0 bases from J, the junction kept 12 bases outside the gene matches. Germline V gene lookup returns CDR1 LNHDA and CDR2 SQIVND (reference sequence). CDR3 sequence: CASSRDSGMGMNTEAFF. Written as DNA, the CDR3 is TGTGCCAGTAGTCGGGACAGTGGAATGGGAATGAACACTGAAGCTTTCTTT.

The chain joins TRBV5-5 to TRBJ1-2, with a tentative D call TRBD1 (5 bases). V lost 6 bases and J lost 5, with 23 bases in between. The CDR3 consists of 16 residues. Germline values: CDR1 SGHKS, CDR2 YYEKEE (reference sequence). The CDR3 nucleotides read TGTGCCAGCACCATTTCCCCCGGGACCTTGAAGTATGGCTACACCTTC. Amino acids: CASTISPGTLKYGYTF.

V and J are TRBV19 and TRBJ2-7, with 8 bases identical to TRBD1. Losses at the gene ends were 4 bases for V and 3 bases for J; bases not matched to a gene: 5. The germline CDR1 and CDR2 sequences are LNHDA and SQIVND (reference sequence). The CDR3 loop spans 14 amino acids. CDR3 amino acids: CASSTEGQVYEQYF. CDR3 sequence (DNA): TGTGCCAGTAGTACCGAGGGACAGGTCTACGAGCAGTACTTC.

The V and J genes are TRBV15 and TRBJ1-5, with D possibly matching TRBD1 (6 bases). Trimming left V 5 bases short and J 2 bases short, with 13 bases between. The CDR3 runs 15 residues. Germline CDR1 reads LNHNV; CDR2 reads YYDKDF (reference sequence). CDR3 protein: CATSYGRGGNQPQHF. In DNA, the CDR3 is TGTGCCACCAGCTACGGCAGGGGAGGCAATCAGCCCCAGCATTTT. The whole variable domain, filled in from reference TRBV15 and TRBJ1-5, reads DAMVIQNPRYQVTQFGKPVTLSCSQTLNHNVMYWYQQKSSQAPKLLFHYYDKDFNNEADTPDNFQSRRPNTSFCFLDIRSPGLGDTAMYLCATSYGRGGNQPQHFGDGTRLSIL.

CDR3 sequence reads: CASSVGEGSLWRRGTGELFF. The CDR3 DNA sequence: TGTGCCAGCAGTGTGGGAGAGGGGAGTCTTTGGCGGCGGGGCACCGGGGAGCTGTTTTTT. The gene calls are TRBV2 and TRBJ2-2; tentatively, D is TRBD2 (6 bases). Germline assignment: CDR1 SNHLY and CDR2 FYNNEI. V lost 4 bases to trimming and J lost 4 bases, with 28 bases between them. The CDR3 covers 20 residues.

The chain employs TRBV25-1 and TRBJ2-7, with TRBD1 matching over 8 bases. The CDR3 is made up of 15 amino acids. Trimming cost V 5 bases and J 4 bases; bases outside gene matches: 10. Germline V gene lookup returns CDR1 MGHDK and CDR2 SYGVNS. CDR3 amino acids: CASSSSWTGNYEQYF. In DNA, the CDR3 is TGTGCCAGCAGTTCCTCCTGGACAGGGAATTACGAGCAGTACTTC.

The chain combines TRBV9 with TRBJ2-2, with 13 bases identical to TRBD2. V gave up 4 bases and J gave up 1 base; unmatched junction bases: 13. Germline CDR1 reads SGDLS; CDR2 reads YYNGEE. The CDR3 extends over 20 amino acids. The CDR3 is CASSPSLGLAGVKNTGELFF. Written as DNA, the CDR3 is TGTGCCAGCAGCCCATCCCTCGGACTAGCGGGAGTCAAGAACACCGGGGAGCTGTTTTTT. The complete variable domain, with remaining parts taken from reference TRBV9 and TRBJ2-2, reads DSGVTQTPKHLITATGQRVTLRCSPRSGDLSVYWYQQSLDQGLQFLIQYYNGEERAKGNILERFSAQQFPDLHSELNLSSLELGDSALYFCASSPSLGLAGVKNTGELFFGEGSRLTVL.

The chain has TRBV27 and TRBJ1-2, with D uncertain. Trimming removed 6 bases from V and 0 bases from J, with 11 bases in between. This CDR3 region has 14 residues. Looked up from germline, CDR1 is MNHEY and CDR2 is SMNVEV (reference sequence). DNA of the CDR3: TGTGCCAGCAGCCTAGGGCCTACTAACTATGGCTACACCTTC. It codes for CASSLGPTNYGYTF.

The chain employs TRBV6-1 and TRBJ2-3, with 7 bases matching TRBD2. V lost 1 base to trimming and J lost 0 bases; unmatched junction nucleotides: 7. CDR1 is MNHNS and CDR2 is SASEGT in the germline V gene. This CDR3 region has 17 residues. CDR3 residues: CASSEVGGAASTDTQYF. CDR3 coding DNA: TGTGCCAGCAGTGAAGTGGGAGGGGCCGCTAGCACAGATACGCAGTATTTT.

This clone appeared a single time. The chain's CDR3 is CASSPSGRGVEDDTQYF. CDR3 DNA sequence: TGTGCCAGCAGCCCATCGGGGCGGGGGGTCGAGGACGATACGCAGTATTTT. The rearrangement links TRBV7-3 to TRBJ2-3; 8 bases agree with TRBD2. Losses at the gene ends were 5 bases for V and 6 bases for J; bases not matched to a gene: 16. Germline CDR1 is SGHTA and CDR2 is FQGTGA. The CDR3 contains 17 residues.

This chain connects TRBV20-1 to TRBJ2-5; no clear D gene. Trimming took off 4 bases at V and 4 bases at J, with 4 bases between the two ends. CDR3 length equals 10 residues. Germline CDR1 and CDR2: DFQATT and SNEGSKA (reference sequence). In DNA, the CDR3 is TGCAGTGCTAATAGAGAGACCCAGTACTTC. It translates to CSANRETQYF.

CDR3 amino acids: CASSSQGGGQPQHF. As DNA, the CDR3 is TGTGCCAGCAGCTCACAGGGAGGGGGTCAGCCCCAGCATTTT. The chain employs TRBV5-6 and TRBJ1-5, with D perhaps TRBD1 (6 bases). The ends were cut back, 3 bases at V and 6 bases at J, with 13 bases in the middle. The CDR3 spans 14 residues. Germline V CDR1 and CDR2: SGHDT, YYEEEE.

This CDR3 reads CASSVEVNQPQHF. The CDR3 DNA follows: TGTGCCAGCAGCGTAGAGGTGAATCAGCCCCAGCATTTT. J is TRBJ1-5 and V is TRBV9; D is unresolved. V was trimmed by 0 bases and J by 4 bases, leaving 5 bases between them. From germline, CDR1 is SGDLS and CDR2 YYNGEE. CDR3 length: 13 residues.

The genes are TRBV11-2 and TRBJ1-2, with 9 positions matching TRBD1. CDR1 and CDR2 (germline): SGHAT, FQNNGV. The CDR3 consists of 14 residues. V gave up 5 bases and J gave up 2 bases; unmatched junction bases: 3. The CDR3 loop reads CASSLGQGNYGYTF. The CDR3 coding sequence is TGTGCCAGCAGCCTCGGACAGGGGAACTATGGCTACACCTTC.

The chain recombines TRBV11-2 with TRBJ2-3; D not certain. Germline CDR1 SGHAT, CDR2 FQNNGV. The CDR3 runs to 15 residues. V was pared by 5 bases and J by 6 bases, with 18 bases between. CDR3: CASSTRRGRLDTQYF. In DNA form, the CDR3 reads TGTGCCAGCAGCACCCGCCGCGGAAGACTGGATACGCAGTATTTT.

The gene calls are TRBV9 and TRBJ2-3; tentative D call: TRBD2 (5 bases). Germline V gene sequence: CDR1 SGDLS, CDR2 YYNGEE. V was cut by 4 bases and J by 6 bases, with 12 bases left in between. The CDR3 has 13 amino acids. The CDR3 loop is CASSLGPGDTQYF. Written as DNA, the CDR3 is TGTGCCAGCAGCTTGGGTCCGGGGGATACGCAGTATTTT.

The chain joins TRBV18 to TRBJ2-1; D unresolved. Germline CDR1 KGHSH, CDR2 LQKENI. CDR3 length equals 12 residues. V lost 0 bases and J lost 14, with 11 bases in between. Here the CDR3 reads CASSPPMIVEFF. The CDR3 DNA is TGTGCCAGCTCACCACCGATGATAGTGGAGTTCTTC.

The genes are TRBV2 and TRBJ2-7; possibly TRBD1 for D (6 bases). V lost 7 bases, J lost 2 bases, and 15 bases lay in between. CDR3 length equals 14 residues. Germline V gene data show CDR1 as SNHLY and CDR2 as FYNNEI. CDR3 DNA: TGTGCCAGCATCCTAACGGGACAAACCTACGAGCAGTACTTC. Protein product: CASILTGQTYEQYF.